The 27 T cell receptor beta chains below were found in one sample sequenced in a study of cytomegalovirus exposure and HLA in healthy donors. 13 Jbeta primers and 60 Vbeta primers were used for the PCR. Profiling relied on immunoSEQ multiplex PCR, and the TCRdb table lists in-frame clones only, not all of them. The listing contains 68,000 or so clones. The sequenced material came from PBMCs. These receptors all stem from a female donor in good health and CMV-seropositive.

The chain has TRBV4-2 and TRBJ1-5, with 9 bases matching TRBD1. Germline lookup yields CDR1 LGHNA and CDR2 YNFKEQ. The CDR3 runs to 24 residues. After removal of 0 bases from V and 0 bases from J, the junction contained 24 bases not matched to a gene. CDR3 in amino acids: CASSQDWSPGQGRLGSPSNQPQHF. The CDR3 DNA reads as TGTGCCAGCAGCCAAGATTGGTCGCCGGGACAGGGTAGGCTCGGGAGCCCTAGCAATCAGCCCCAGCATTTT.

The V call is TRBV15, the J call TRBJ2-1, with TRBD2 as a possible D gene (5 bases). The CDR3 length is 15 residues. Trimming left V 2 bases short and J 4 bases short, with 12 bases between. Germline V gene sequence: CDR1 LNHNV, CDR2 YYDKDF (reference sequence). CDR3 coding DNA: TGTGCCACCAGCAGACCCCTGGGGAGTTACAATGAGCAGTTCTTC. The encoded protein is CATSRPLGSYNEQFF.

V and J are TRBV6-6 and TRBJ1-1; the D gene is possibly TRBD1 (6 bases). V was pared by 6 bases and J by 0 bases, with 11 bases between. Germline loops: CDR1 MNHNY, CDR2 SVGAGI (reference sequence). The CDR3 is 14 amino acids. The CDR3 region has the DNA TGTGCCAGCAGCTCCAAGGGGGTGAACACTGAAGCTTTCTTT. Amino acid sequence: CASSSKGVNTEAFF.

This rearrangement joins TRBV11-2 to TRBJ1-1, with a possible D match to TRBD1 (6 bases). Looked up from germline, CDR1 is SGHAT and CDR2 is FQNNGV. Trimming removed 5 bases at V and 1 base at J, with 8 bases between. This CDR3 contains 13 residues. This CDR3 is CASSLRGNTEAFF. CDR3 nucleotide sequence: TGTGCCAGCAGCCTCAGGGGGAACACTGAAGCTTTCTTT.

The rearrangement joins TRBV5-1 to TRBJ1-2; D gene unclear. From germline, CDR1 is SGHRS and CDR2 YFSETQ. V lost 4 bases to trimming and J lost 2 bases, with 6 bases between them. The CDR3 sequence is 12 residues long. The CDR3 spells CASSPGNYGYTF. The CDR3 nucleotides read TGCGCCAGCAGCCCCGGGAACTATGGCTACACCTTC.

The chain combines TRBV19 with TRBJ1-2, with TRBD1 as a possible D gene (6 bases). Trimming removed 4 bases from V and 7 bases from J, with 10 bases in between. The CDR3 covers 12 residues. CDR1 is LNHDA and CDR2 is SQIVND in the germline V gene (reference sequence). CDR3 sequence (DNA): TGTGCCAGTAGTACAGGGGAGTTTGGCTACACCTTC. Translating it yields CASSTGEFGYTF.

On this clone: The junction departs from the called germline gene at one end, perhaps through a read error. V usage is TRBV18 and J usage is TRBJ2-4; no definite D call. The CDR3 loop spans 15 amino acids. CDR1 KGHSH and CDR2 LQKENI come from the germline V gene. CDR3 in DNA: TGTGCCAGCTCCTCCCCCCAGCGAGCCAAAAACATTCAGTGCTTC. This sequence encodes CASSSPQRAKNIQCF.

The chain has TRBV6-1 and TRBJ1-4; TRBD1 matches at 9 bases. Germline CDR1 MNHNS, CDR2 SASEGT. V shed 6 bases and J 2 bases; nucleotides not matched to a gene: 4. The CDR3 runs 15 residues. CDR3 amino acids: CASRITGGTNEKLFF. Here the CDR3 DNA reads TGTGCCAGCAGGATTACAGGGGGCACTAATGAAAAACTGTTTTTT.

The CDR3 nucleotides are TGTGCCAGCAGTCATCAGCGGGGGGACAAGGCCACTGAAGCTTTCTTT. Its translation is CASSHQRGDKATEAFF. The gene calls are TRBV7-2 and TRBJ1-1; a possible D gene is TRBD1 (6 bases). The CDR3 is 16 residues long. The V gene's germline CDR1 is SGHTA and CDR2 FQGNSA. The V end was cut by 6 bases, the J end by 4 bases, with 21 bases between. The complete variable domain, with remaining parts taken from reference TRBV7-2 and TRBJ1-1, reads GAGVSQSPSNKVTEKGKDVELRCDPISGHTALYWYRQSLGQGLEFLIYFQGNSAPDKSGLPSDRFSAERTGGSVSTLTIQRTQQEDSAVYLCASSHQRGDKATEAFFGQGTRLTVV.

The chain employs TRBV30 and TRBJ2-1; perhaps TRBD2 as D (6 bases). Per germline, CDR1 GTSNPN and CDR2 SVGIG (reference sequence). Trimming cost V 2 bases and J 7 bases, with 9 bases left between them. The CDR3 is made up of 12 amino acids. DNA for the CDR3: TGTGCCTGGAGTCCCCGGGGGAATGAGCAGTTCTTC. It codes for CAWSPRGNEQFF.

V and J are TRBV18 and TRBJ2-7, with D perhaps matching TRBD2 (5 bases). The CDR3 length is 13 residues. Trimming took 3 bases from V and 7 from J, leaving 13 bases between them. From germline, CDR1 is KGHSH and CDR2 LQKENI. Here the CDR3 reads CASSPRTGWEQYF. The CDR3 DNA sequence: TGTGCCAGCTCACCGCGCACGGGATGGGAGCAGTACTTC.

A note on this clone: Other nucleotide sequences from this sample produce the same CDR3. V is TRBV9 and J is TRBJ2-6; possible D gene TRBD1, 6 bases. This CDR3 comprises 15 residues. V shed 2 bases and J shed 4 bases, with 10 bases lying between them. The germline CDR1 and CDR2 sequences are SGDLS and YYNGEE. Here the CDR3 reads CASSVTGTGANVLTF. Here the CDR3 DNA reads TGTGCCAGCAGCGTCACAGGGACCGGGGCCAACGTCCTGACTTTC.

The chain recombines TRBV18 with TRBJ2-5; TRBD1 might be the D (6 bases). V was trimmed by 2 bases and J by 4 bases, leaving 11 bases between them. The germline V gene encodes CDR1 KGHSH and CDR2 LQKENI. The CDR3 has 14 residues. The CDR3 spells CASSPGTRPETQYF. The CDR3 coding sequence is TGTGCCAGCTCACCAGGGACAAGGCCAGAGACCCAGTACTTC.

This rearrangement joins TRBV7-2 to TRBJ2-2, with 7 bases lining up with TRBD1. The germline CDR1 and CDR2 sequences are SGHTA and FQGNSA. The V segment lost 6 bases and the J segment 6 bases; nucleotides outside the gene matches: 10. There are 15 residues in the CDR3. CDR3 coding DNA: TGTGCCAGCAGATACCCGACAGGGACCGCCGGGGAGCTGTTTTTT. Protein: CASRYPTGTAGELFF.

Written as DNA, the CDR3 is TGTGCCAGCAGCTTAGGTGGGGGCCCCTTTGGAGCTTTCTTT. As protein: CASSLGGGPFGAFF. The chain recombines TRBV7-9 with TRBJ1-1, with a tentative D call TRBD1 (6 bases). This CDR3 spans 14 amino acids. With 1 base removed from V and 10 bases from J, the gap between germline ends came to 16 bases. CDR1 is SEHNR and CDR2 is FQNEAQ in the germline V gene (reference sequence).

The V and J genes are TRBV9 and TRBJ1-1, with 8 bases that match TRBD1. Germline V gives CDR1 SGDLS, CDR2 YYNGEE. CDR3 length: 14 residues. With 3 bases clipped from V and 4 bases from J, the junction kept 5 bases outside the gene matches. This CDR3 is CASSETGVVTEAFF. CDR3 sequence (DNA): TGTGCCAGCAGCGAGACAGGGGTAGTCACTGAAGCTTTCTTT. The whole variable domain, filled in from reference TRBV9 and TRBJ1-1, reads DSGVTQTPKHLITATGQRVTLRCSPRSGDLSVYWYQQSLDQGLQFLIQYYNGEERAKGNILERFSAQQFPDLHSELNLSSLELGDSALYFCASSETGVVTEAFFGQGTRLTVV.

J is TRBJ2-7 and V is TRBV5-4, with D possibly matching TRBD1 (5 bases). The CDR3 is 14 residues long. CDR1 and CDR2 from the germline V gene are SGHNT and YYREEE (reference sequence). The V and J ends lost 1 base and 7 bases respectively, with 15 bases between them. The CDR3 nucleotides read TGTGCCAGCAGCTTGAGAAGGGGTGGTAGGGAGCAGTACTTC. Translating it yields CASSLRRGGREQYF. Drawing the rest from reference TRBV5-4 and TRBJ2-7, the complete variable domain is ETGVTQSPTHLIKTRGQQVTLRCSSQSGHNTVSWYQQALGQGPQFIFQYYREEENGRGNFPPRFSGLQFPNYSSELNVNALELDDSALYLCASSLRRGGREQYFGPGTRLTVT.

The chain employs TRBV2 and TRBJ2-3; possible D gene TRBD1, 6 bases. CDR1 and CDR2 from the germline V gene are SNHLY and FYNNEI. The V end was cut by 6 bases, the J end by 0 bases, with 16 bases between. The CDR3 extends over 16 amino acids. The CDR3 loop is CASSDSRDTSTDTQYF. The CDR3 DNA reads TGTGCCAGCAGCGATAGCCGGGACACTAGCACAGATACGCAGTATTTT.

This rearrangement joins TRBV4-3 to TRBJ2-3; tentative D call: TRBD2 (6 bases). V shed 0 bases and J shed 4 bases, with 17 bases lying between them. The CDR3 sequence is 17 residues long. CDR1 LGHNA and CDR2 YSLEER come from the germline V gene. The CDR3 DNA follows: TGCGCCAGCAGCCAAGATCAGGCCGGGGGTATGGCAGATACGCAGTATTTT. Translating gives CASSQDQAGGMADTQYF.

The CDR3 region has the DNA TGTGCCAGCTGGACAGGGGTTCCTGGAAACACCATATATTTT. As protein: CASWTGVPGNTIYF. This chain connects TRBV18 to TRBJ1-3; 9 positions agree with TRBD1. CDR1 KGHSH and CDR2 LQKENI come from the germline V gene. Germline trimming cut 7 bases from V and 2 bases from J; bases unmatched to any gene: 3. The CDR3 runs to 14 residues.

The CDR3 is CASSLRQGNYGYTF. CDR3 sequence (DNA): TGTGCCAGCAGTTTAAGACAGGGCAACTATGGCTACACCTTC. The genes are TRBV28 and TRBJ1-2; 7 positions match TRBD1. The ends lost 2 bases at V and 2 bases at J; junction bases unmatched: 2. CDR1 and CDR2 (germline): MDHEN, SYDVKM. CDR3 size: 14 residues.

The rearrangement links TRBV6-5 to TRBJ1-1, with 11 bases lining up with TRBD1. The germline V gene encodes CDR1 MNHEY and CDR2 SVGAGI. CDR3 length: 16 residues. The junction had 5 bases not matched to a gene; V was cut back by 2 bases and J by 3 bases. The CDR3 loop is CASSYRTGGADTEAFF. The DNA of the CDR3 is TGTGCCAGCAGTTACCGGACAGGGGGCGCGGACACTGAAGCTTTCTTT.

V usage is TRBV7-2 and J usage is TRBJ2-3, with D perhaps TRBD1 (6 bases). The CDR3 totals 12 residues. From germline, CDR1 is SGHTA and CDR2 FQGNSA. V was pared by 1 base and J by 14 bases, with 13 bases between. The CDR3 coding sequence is TGTGCCAGCAGCTTAGAGTCAGGGGTTCGGTATTTT. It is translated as CASSLESGVRYF.

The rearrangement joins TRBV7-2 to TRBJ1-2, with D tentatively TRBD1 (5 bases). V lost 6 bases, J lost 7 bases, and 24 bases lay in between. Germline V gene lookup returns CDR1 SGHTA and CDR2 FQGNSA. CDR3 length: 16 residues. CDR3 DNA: TGTGCCAGCAGTCCCGATAGCTCCTGGGGCGTTCGTGGCTACACCTTC. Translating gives CASSPDSSWGVRGYTF.

CDR3 DNA: TGTGCCTGGAGCCTTGGGGGGGTTACCTCAGATACGCAGTATTTT. Encoded protein: CAWSLGGVTSDTQYF. The gene calls are TRBV30 and TRBJ2-3; 7 bases agree with TRBD2. V dropped 3 bases and J dropped 4; count of bases not matched to a gene: 10. Looked up from germline, CDR1 is GTSNPN and CDR2 is SVGIG (reference sequence). This CDR3 contains 15 residues.

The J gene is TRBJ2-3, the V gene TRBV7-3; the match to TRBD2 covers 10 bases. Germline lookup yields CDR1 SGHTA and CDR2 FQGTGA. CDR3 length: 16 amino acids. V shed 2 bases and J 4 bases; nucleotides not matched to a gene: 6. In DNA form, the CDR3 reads TGTGCCAGCAGCTTAGGTCCTAGCGGGAGTCCAGATACGCAGTATTTT. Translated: CASSLGPSGSPDTQYF.

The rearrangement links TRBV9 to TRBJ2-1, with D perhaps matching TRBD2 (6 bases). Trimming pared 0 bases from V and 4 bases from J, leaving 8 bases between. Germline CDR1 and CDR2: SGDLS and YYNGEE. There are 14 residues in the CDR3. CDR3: CASSVEGTYNEQFF. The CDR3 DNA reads TGTGCCAGCAGCGTAGAAGGGACTTACAATGAGCAGTTCTTC.